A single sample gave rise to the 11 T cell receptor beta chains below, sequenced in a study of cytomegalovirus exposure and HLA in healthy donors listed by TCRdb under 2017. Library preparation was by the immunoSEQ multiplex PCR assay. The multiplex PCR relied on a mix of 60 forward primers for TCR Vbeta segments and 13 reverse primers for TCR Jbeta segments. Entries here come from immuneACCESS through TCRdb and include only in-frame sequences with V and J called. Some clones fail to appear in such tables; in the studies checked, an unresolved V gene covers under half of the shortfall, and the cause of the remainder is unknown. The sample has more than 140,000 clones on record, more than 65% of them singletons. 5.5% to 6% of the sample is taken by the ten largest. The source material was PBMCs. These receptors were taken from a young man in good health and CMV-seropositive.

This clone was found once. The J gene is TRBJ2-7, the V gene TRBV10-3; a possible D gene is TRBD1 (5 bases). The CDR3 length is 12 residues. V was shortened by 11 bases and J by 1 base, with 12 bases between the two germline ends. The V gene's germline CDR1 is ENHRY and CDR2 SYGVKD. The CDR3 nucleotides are TGTGCCGCGAAGACAGTTTCCTACGAGCAGTACTTC. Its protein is CAAKTVSYEQYF.

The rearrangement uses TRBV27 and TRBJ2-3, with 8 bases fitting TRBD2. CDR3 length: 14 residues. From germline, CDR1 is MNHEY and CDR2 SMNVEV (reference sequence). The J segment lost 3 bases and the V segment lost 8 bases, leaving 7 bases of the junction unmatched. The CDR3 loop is CASGASGSTDTQYF. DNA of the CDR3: TGTGCCAGCGGAGCTAGCGGGTCTACAGATACGCAGTATTTT.

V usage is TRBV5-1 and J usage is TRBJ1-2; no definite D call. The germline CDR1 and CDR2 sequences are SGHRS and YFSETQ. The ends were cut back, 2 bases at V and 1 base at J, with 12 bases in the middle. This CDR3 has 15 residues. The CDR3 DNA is TGCGCCAGCAGCTTCAGCCAAGCGCTTAACTATGGCTACACCTTC. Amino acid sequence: CASSFSQALNYGYTF.

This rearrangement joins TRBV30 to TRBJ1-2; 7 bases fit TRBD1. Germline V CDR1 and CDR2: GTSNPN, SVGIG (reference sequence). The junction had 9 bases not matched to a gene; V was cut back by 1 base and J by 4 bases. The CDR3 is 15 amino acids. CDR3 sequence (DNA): TGTGCCTGGAGTGGACCCAGGGGGAAATCCTATGGCTACACCTTC. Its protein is CAWSGPRGKSYGYTF.

CDR3 residues: CASSILLTVYSNQPQHF. The CDR3 coding sequence is TGTGCCAGTAGTATTTTACTGACAGTCTATAGCAATCAGCCCCAGCATTTT. The V and J genes are TRBV19 and TRBJ1-5; TRBD1 is a possible D gene (5 bases). The CDR3 contains 17 residues. Germline loops: CDR1 LNHDA, CDR2 SQIVND (reference sequence). Trimming cost V 3 bases and J 0 bases, with 15 bases left between them.

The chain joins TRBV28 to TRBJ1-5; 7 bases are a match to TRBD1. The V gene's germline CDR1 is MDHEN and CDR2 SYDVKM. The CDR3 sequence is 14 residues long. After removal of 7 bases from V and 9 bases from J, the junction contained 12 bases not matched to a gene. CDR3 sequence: CASKLRGTPGPQHF. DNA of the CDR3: TGTGCCAGCAAACTCAGGGGGACACCGGGGCCCCAGCATTTT.

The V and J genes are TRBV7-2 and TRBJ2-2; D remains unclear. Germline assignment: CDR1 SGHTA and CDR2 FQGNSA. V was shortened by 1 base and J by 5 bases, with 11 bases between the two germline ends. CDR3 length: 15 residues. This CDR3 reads CASSLVFASTGELFF. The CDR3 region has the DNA TGTGCCAGCAGCTTAGTGTTCGCGAGTACCGGGGAGCTGTTTTTT.

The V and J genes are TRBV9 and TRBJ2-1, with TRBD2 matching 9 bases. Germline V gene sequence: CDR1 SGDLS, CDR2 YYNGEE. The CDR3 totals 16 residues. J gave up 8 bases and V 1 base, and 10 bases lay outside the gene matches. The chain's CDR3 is CASSVPGSGGRYEQFF. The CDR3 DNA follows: TGTGCCAGCAGCGTACCTGGAAGCGGGGGGAGGTATGAGCAGTTCTTC.

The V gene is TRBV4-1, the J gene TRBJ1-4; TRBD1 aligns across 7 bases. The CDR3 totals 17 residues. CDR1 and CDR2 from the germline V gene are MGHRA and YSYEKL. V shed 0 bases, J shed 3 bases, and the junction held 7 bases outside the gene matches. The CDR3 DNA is TGCGCCAGCAGCCAAGATTGGGGAGACAGGGCTAATGAAAAACTGTTTTTT. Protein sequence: CASSQDWGDRANEKLFF.

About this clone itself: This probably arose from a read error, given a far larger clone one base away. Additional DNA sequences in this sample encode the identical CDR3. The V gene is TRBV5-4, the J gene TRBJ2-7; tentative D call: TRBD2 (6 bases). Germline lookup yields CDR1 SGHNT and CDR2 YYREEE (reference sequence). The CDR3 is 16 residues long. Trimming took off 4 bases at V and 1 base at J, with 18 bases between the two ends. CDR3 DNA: TGTGCCAGCAGCCGGACGTCCGGGACTCCTTCCTACGAGCAGTACTTC. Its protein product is CASSRTSGTPSYEQYF.

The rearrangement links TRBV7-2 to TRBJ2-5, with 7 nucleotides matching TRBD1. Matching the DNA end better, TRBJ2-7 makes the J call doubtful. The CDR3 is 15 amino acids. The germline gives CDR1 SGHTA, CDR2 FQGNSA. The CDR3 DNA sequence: TGTGCCAGCAGCACTACCCGGACAGGCACCTACGAGCAGTACTTC. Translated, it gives CASSTTRTGTYEQYF.